The clone carrying this TCR beta chain was found a few times. Its specificity is not known. Sequenced with the Oncomine TCR Beta short-read assay was DNA taken from cultured CD4+ T cells. MiXCR, run by TCRdb on the PCR reads, gives a single entry per CDR3 protein. The sample shows more than 15,000 distinct CDR3 sequences, roughly 41% of them seen only once. Treatment reported: approximately 9-day PBMC culture with coronavirus spike peptide pools or control peptides (ViraFEST assay). More than 1.5 million PBMCs per well were cultured with roughly 10 IU/ml IL-2 and about 10 ug/ml peptide pools. This specimen belongs to a study of vaccination and CD4 T cells after COVID-19. For the study at large: Timing of post-vaccine sample collection was a median 72 days after dose two, with a range of 14 to 241. Study-wide findings and caveats: Looking at convalescent patients, 304 of their 307 vaccine-specific clones were spike mono-reactive.

Here the sequenced sample was CD4+ T cells from blood, cultured in vitro, taken after SARS-CoV-2 vaccination. The source of this sequence is a human donor who had recovered from COVID-19.

The CDR3 DNA reads as TGTGCCATCAGTGAGTCTATTGTACATGATAGCAATCAGCCCCAGCATTTT. This encodes CAISESIVHDSNQPQHF. The chain has TRBV10-3 and TRBJ1-5; no firm D call. Germline loops: CDR1 ENHRY, CDR2 SYGVKD. The CDR3 sequence is 17 residues long. V dropped 0 bases and J dropped 0 bases, with 12 bases sitting between them.